The 27 T cell receptor beta chains in this list originate from one sample, sequenced in a study of metastatic and nonmetastatic thyroid tumors. Patients underwent thyroid surgery, and none had received any treatment before it. TCRdb re-analyzed the PCR reads through MiXCR. The sample records about 23,000 clones, around 20% being singletons. Sequencing used blood. These receptors originate from a female donor with papillary thyroid cancer or a benign thyroid nodule (not recorded which). Some clones in this sample may be carry-over from other donors' samples.

The rearrangement joins TRBV5-6 to TRBJ1-6, with 7 bases fitting TRBD1. This CDR3 is 14 amino acids long. V lost 4 bases and J lost 7; bases outside the gene matches: 5. Germline V gene lookup returns CDR1 SGHDT and CDR2 YYEEEE. CDR3 sequence reads: CASSRRDSNSPLHF. The CDR3 DNA sequence: TGTGCCAGCAGCCGCCGGGACAGCAATTCACCCCTCCACTTT.

In this sample, this clone turned up many times. CDR3 region: CASSQDLRTGGAYEQYF. CDR3 nucleotide sequence: TGCGCCAGCAGCCAAGATCTCAGGACAGGGGGCGCCTACGAGCAGTACTTC. The rearrangement links TRBV4-3 to TRBJ2-7, with 11 nucleotides matching TRBD1. The V gene end was trimmed by 0 bases and the J gene end by 2 bases; junction bases not matched to a gene: 6. The CDR3 extends over 17 amino acids. CDR1 and CDR2 (germline): LGHNA, YSLEER.

In its sample, this clone was seen many times. V is TRBV5-1 and J is TRBJ1-1; 8 positions agree with TRBD1. Germline V CDR1 and CDR2: SGHRS, YFSETQ. This CDR3 spans 14 amino acids. Trimming at V came to 5 bases and at J to 1 base, leaving 4 bases not matched to a gene. The CDR3 here is CASRDRAANTEAFF. The DNA for the CDR3 is TGCGCCAGCAGGGACAGGGCGGCGAACACTGAAGCTTTCTTT. The full variable domain, rest sourced from reference TRBV5-1 and TRBJ1-1, is KAGVTQTPRYLIKTRGQQVTLSCSPISGHRSVSWYQQTPGQGLQFLFEYFSETQRNKGNFPGRFSGRQFSNSRSEMNVSTLELGDSALYLCASRDRAANTEAFFGQGTRLTVV.

In regard to this clone: One junction end does not reproduce the germline sequence, and a read error may be involved. The J gene is TRBJ2-7, the V gene TRBV20-1; the match to TRBD1 covers 7 bases. CDR1 DFQATT and CDR2 SNEGSKA come from the germline V gene (reference sequence). The CDR3 spans 13 residues. CDR3 region: CGANTGAWGEQYF. DNA for the CDR3: TGCGGTGCTAATACAGGGGCCTGGGGCGAGCAGTACTTC.

This clone was counted many times. The V call is TRBV5-1, the J call TRBJ1-6; D is perhaps TRBD1 (5 bases). The germline gives CDR1 SGHRS, CDR2 YFSETQ. With 0 bases removed from V and 7 bases from J, the gap between germline ends came to 14 bases. The CDR3 covers 16 residues. The CDR3 reads CASSLVGGVQNSPLHF. CDR3 in DNA: TGCGCCAGCAGCTTGGTCGGGGGAGTACAAAATTCACCCCTCCACTTT.

This clone has at least ten counts. The chain links TRBV10-3 to TRBJ2-5; 8 nucleotides agree with TRBD1. This CDR3 is built from 12 residues. The germline gives CDR1 ENHRY, CDR2 SYGVKD. J gave up 3 bases and V 8 bases, and 2 bases lay outside the gene matches. CDR3 protein: CAISDREETQYF. The CDR3 coding sequence is TGTGCCATCTCGGACAGGGAAGAGACCCAGTACTTC.

At least ten counts were recorded for this clone. This chain joins TRBV24-1 and TRBJ1-5; D possibly corresponds to TRBD1 (6 bases). CDR3 length: 18 residues. V was shortened by 4 bases and J by 5 bases, with 23 bases between the two germline ends. Germline CDR1 is KGHDR and CDR2 is SFDVKD. CDR3 amino acids: CATSDHEIKDRKDQPQHF. The CDR3 coding sequence is TGTGCCACCAGTGACCACGAAATTAAAGACAGGAAGGATCAGCCCCAGCATTTT.

This clone appeared many times. CDR3 sequence reads: CAISESGGTVGYTF. In DNA form, the CDR3 reads TGTGCCATCAGTGAGTCGGGGGGAACGGTTGGCTACACCTTC. The chain joins TRBV10-3 to TRBJ1-2; tentative D call: TRBD1 (5 bases). The V gene lost 0 bases and the J gene lost 7 bases, with 12 bases spanning the gap. This CDR3 comprises 14 residues. Germline V gene data show CDR1 as ENHRY and CDR2 as SYGVKD.

This clone was found many times. The chain combines TRBV6-4 with TRBJ2-6; TRBD1 might be the D (6 bases). The CDR3 spans 16 residues. CDR1 is MRHNA, CDR2 SNTAGT, per germline. With 5 bases removed from V and 0 bases from J, the gap between germline ends came to 11 bases. The CDR3 nucleotides read TGTGCCAGCAGTCCGACAGGACTCTCTGGGGCCAACGTCCTGACTTTC. Residues: CASSPTGLSGANVLTF.

This clone turned up a few times. An end of the junction differs from the germline gene, which may be a read error. Other DNA variants within this sample encode the same CDR3. The chain uses TRBV5-1 and TRBJ2-5; 10 bases fit TRBD2. The germline gives CDR1 SGHRS, CDR2 YFSETQ. The CDR3 length is 15 residues. DNA for the CDR3: TGCGCCAGCAGCTTGACACTAGCGGGGCAAGAGACACAGTACTTC. It encodes CASSLTLAGQETQYF.

Many counts were recorded for this clone. This sequence joins TRBV11-2 and TRBJ1-2; no firm D call. In germline, CDR1 is SGHAT, CDR2 FQNNGV. CDR3 length equals 16 residues. V was shortened by 2 bases and J by 6 bases, with 19 bases between the two germline ends. For the CDR3, the DNA is TGTGCCAGCAGCTTACGATCCGGCCCTTCCACCAATGGCTACACCTTC. Translated: CASSLRSGPSTNGYTF.

This clone was seen repeatedly, ten times or more. A clone one base away is much larger, so this may be a read error. The V gene is TRBV7-9, the J gene TRBJ2-7; 7 bases are shared with TRBD1. V was pared by 3 bases and J by 9 bases, with 11 bases of the junction left unmatched. CDR1 is SEHNR and CDR2 is FQNEAQ in the germline V gene (reference sequence). This CDR3 contains 14 residues. CDR3 region: CASSLGLGGSGQYF. CDR3 nucleotide sequence: TGTGCCAGCAGCTTGGGCTTAGGGGGCTCCGGGCAGTACTTC.

This clone was seen repeatedly, ten times or more. The chain has TRBV20-1 and TRBJ1-1, with D unclear. This CDR3 comprises 15 residues. The V gene's germline CDR1 is DFQATT and CDR2 SNEGSKA (reference sequence). V lost 1 base and J 6 bases, leaving 18 bases between the germline ends. Here the CDR3 DNA reads TGCAGTGCTAGAGGGATGGTCTACGGGAGGCCTGAAGCTTTCTTT. Translation gives CSARGMVYGRPEAFF.

This clone was counted many times. The J gene is TRBJ2-1, the V gene TRBV11-1, with D possibly being TRBD1 or TRBD2 (6 bases each). CDR3 length: 17 amino acids. V lost 3 bases and J 1 base, leaving 16 bases between the germline ends. Germline V gives CDR1 SGHAT, CDR2 FQDESV (reference sequence). Here the CDR3 reads CASSFLHGGQSYNEQFF. Written as DNA, the CDR3 is TGTGCCAGCAGCTTTCTCCACGGGGGCCAATCCTACAATGAGCAGTTCTTC.

The chain uses TRBV29-1 and TRBJ2-7; TRBD2 matches 8 bases. V dropped 5 bases and J dropped 0; count of bases not matched to a gene: 9. CDR3 length: 15 residues. CDR1 SQVTM and CDR2 ANQGSEA come from the germline V gene. DNA of the CDR3: TGCAGCGTTTACTGTGGGAGCGGGAGCTCCTACGAGCAGTACTTC. Translated, it gives CSVYCGSGSSYEQYF.

This clone was seen many times. V and J are TRBV4-2 and TRBJ2-1; D is uncertain. Looked up from germline, CDR1 is LGHNA and CDR2 is YNFKEQ. Trimming took 0 bases from V and 5 from J, leaving 5 bases between them. This CDR3 comprises 13 residues. The CDR3 bases are TGTGCCAGCAGCCAAGATAGACACAATGAGCAGTTCTTC. Encoded protein: CASSQDRHNEQFF.

This clone was counted a few times. The conserved closing phenylalanine or tryptophan is absent in this CDR3, likely reflecting a read error. The DNA of the CDR3 is TGTGCCAGCAGACGGTCCCGGGACAGGGATCGTGCTTACGAGCAGTACTCC. It yields the protein CASRRSRDRDRAYEQYS. J is TRBJ2-7 and V is TRBV27; 9 bases match TRBD1. V dropped 6 bases and J dropped 4; count of bases not matched to a gene: 16. Germline loops: CDR1 MNHEY, CDR2 SMNVEV (reference sequence). The CDR3 runs 17 residues.

For this clone: A much larger clone is a single base away; this may be a read error. The missing conserved phenylalanine or tryptophan at the end of this CDR3 makes a read error likely. The gene calls are TRBV5-1 and TRBJ2-5; 10 bases line up with TRBD1. CDR1 is SGHRS, CDR2 YFSETQ, per germline. The V segment lost 5 bases and the J segment 5 bases; nucleotides outside the gene matches: 9. The CDR3 has 15 residues. The CDR3 loop reads CASRETGGGRETQYL. CDR3 DNA sequence: TGCGCCAGCAGGGAGACAGGGGGCGGAAGGGAGACCCAGTACCTC.

The sample holds a few counts of this clone. The CDR3 does not close with the conserved phenylalanine or tryptophan, likely indicating a read error. The V and J genes are TRBV2 and TRBJ1-2; 10 bases align to TRBD1. Germline V gives CDR1 SNHLY, CDR2 FYNNEI. After removal of 5 bases from V and 3 bases from J, the junction contained 3 bases not matched to a gene. This CDR3 has 14 residues. The CDR3 DNA reads TGTGCCAGCAGTTGCGGGACAGGGGACTATGGCTACACCCTC. Its protein product is CASSCGTGDYGYTL.

This clone occurred once. V and J are TRBV3-1 and TRBJ2-5; D is possibly TRBD2 (5 bases). Looked up from germline, CDR1 is LGHDT and CDR2 is YNNKEL (reference sequence). The length of the CDR3 is 14 residues. Between the trimmed V and J ends, which lost 4 bases and 4 bases, there was a span of 13 bases. The CDR3 nucleotides are TGTGCCAGCAGCCCCCCGGCGGGCTCAGAGACCCAGTACTTC. This codes for CASSPPAGSETQYF.

This clone was seen at least ten times. J is TRBJ1-1 and V is TRBV15; 7 bases match TRBD1. With 0 bases clipped from V and 3 bases from J, the junction kept 1 base outside the gene matches. CDR3 length: 14 residues. CDR1 is LNHNV and CDR2 is YYDKDF in the germline V gene (reference sequence). Written as DNA, the CDR3 is TGTGCCACCAGCAGAGATCAGGGGGACACTGAAGCTTTCTTT. Translating it yields CATSRDQGDTEAFF.

About this clone: A read error may account for a junction end that differs from germline. The genes are TRBV20-1 and TRBJ2-5, with 9 positions matching TRBD2. Germline V gene data show CDR1 as DFQATT and CDR2 as SNEGSKA (reference sequence). There are 14 residues in the CDR3. CDR3 DNA: TGCAGTGCTAGAATGGGACTAGCTTCGGAGACCCAGCACTTC. Amino acids: CSARMGLASETQHF.

This clone was detected ten times or more. The rearrangement uses TRBV5-5 and TRBJ2-3; D might be TRBD2 (5 bases). The germline V and J ends were trimmed by 4 bases and 7 bases, with 10 bases remaining between them. There are 12 residues in the CDR3. CDR1 is SGHKS and CDR2 is YYEKEE in the germline V gene (reference sequence). The CDR3 is CASSPEEYTQYF. CDR3 DNA sequence: TGTGCCAGCAGCCCGGAGGAATATACGCAGTATTTT.

In its sample, this clone was seen many times. The CDR3 region is CSATGRDHYEQYF. Here the CDR3 DNA reads TGCAGTGCTACTGGTCGGGATCACTACGAGCAGTACTTC. The chain has TRBV20-1 and TRBJ2-7, with a tentative D call TRBD2 (5 bases). The ends were cut back, 4 bases at V and 3 bases at J, with 13 bases in the middle. The CDR3 runs 13 residues. Germline CDR1 DFQATT, CDR2 SNEGSKA (reference sequence).

The sample holds many counts of this clone. The V call is TRBV5-1, the J call TRBJ2-2, with D perhaps assigned TRBD1 or TRBD2 (6 bases each). From germline, CDR1 is SGHRS and CDR2 YFSETQ. The CDR3 spans 15 residues. The ends were cut back, 3 bases at V and 6 bases at J, with 15 bases in the middle. CDR3 protein: CASSSPLGGSGELFF. CDR3 in DNA: TGCGCCAGCAGCTCACCCCTGGGGGGCTCCGGGGAGCTGTTTTTT.

Regarding this clone: At one boundary the junction diverges from the germline segment, which might be a read error. The chain has TRBV30 and TRBJ2-3; TRBD2 is a possible D gene (5 bases). Germline values: CDR1 GTSNPN, CDR2 SVGIG (reference sequence). This CDR3 is built from 17 residues. The CDR3 protein is CAWSVRVYGENTDAQYF. The DNA of the CDR3 is TGTGCCTGGAGTGTACGAGTTTACGGGGAAAACACAGATGCGCAGTATTTT.

The CDR3 protein is CASSDKQVWAQNYGYTF. The CDR3 nucleotides read TGTGCCAGCAGTGATAAACAGGTTTGGGCGCAGAACTATGGCTACACCTTC. The chain uses TRBV6-1 and TRBJ1-2, with D possibly matching TRBD1 (5 bases). The V end was cut by 3 bases, the J end by 2 bases, with 19 bases between. Germline loops: CDR1 MNHNS, CDR2 SASEGT. The CDR3 covers 17 residues.